The clone carrying this TCR beta chain was detected many times. As yet, its antigen is unknown. TCRdb passed the reads through MiXCR, listing each CDR3 protein once. In the table there are just under 300,000 distinct CDR3 sequences, about a tenth of which are singletons. Germline V CDR1 and CDR2: SQVTM, ANQGSEA. The CDR3 is made up of 13 amino acids. V was pared by 7 bases and J by 4 bases, with 17 bases between. The data were taken from a study of T cell repertoires in cytomegalovirus infection. Study outcomes and limitations: The response measured ex vivo was dominated by TCR beta clonotypes (HLA-C-restricted and CMV-specific).

The TCR originated in a human donor in good health (CMV status not recorded). Some clones in this sample may be carry-over from other donors' samples. The gene calls are TRBV29-1 and TRBJ2-7, with D maybe TRBD1 (6 bases). Sequencing was done on a sample of PBMCs. CDR3 residues: CSAEGTQTYEQYF. CDR3 bases: TGCAGCGCCGAGGGGACACAGACTTACGAGCAGTACTTC.